This T cell receptor (beta chain) is from a study of blood T cells in healthy people across ages. In each sample, at least 6.5 million PBMCs were isolated. This CDR3 comprises 15 residues. Germline CDR1 and CDR2: SEHNR and FQNEAQ (reference sequence). With V trimmed by 5 bases and J by 5 bases, 9 bases remained unmatched. Study-level findings and limits: A roughly linear fall in TCR beta diversity per million T cells was seen with increasing age.

This clonotype was seen a few times. Its antigen remains unidentified. This may come from a read error, since a much larger clone is one base off. A second PCR, run for roughly 7 to 11 cycles, used a sample-barcoded 5' primer plus a J-beta primer mix. TCRdb reprocessed the 5' RACE reads with MiXCR, giving one entry per CDR3 protein. The sample lists around 620,000 distinct CDR3 sequences; roughly 28% were seen once. V usage is TRBV7-9 and J usage is TRBJ2-5, with 9 nucleotides matching TRBD1. The sequenced sample consisted of blood. The sequence was collected from a woman in her seventies in good health. This chain's CDR3 is CASSGATGGRETQYF. CDR3 bases: TGTGCCAGCAGCGGAGCCACAGGGGGCCGGGAGACCCAGTACTTC.